The entry below gives a single T cell receptor beta chain sequence along with its context. Its antigen has not been determined. No base-level quality is on record; no much larger clone is a single base apart. The trim is 4 bases for V and 6 bases for J, with a gap of 15 bases between the germline ends. The CDR3 runs 14 amino acids, cysteine and phenylalanine included. Solely the CDR3 DNA is kept, with 42 bases framed from the first base. The germline V gene sets CDR1 to SGHRS and CDR2 to YFSETQ. Synthesis of TCR cDNA relied on 5'RACE template switching, a step that introduced a universal primer site along with unique molecular identifiers. Priming for cDNA synthesis came from both the TCR alpha and TCR beta constant segments. Two PCR steps were used to amplify libraries, with sample barcodes and sequencing adapters being added in the second step. Sequencing of libraries was done on Illumina HiSeq 2500 (2x100 bp) or NovaSeq (2x150 bp). In the paper's pipeline: MIGEC was used to demultiplex reads and collapse the reads into UMI consensus sequences, and MiXCR was used for V(D)J alignment. Vaccine-responding clonotypes were identified with edgeR using replicate PBMC samples, with FDR below 0.01 and a log2 fold change above 5 up to day 15 being required. Bulk clonotypes were assigned CD4 or CD8 identity according to which sequenced CD4 or CD8 repertoire held them at higher abundance. In-frame beta chains were kept once TCRdb had trimmed the public reads at Q25 with fastp and called clones with MiXCR. Every entry covers one CDR3 protein and lists the most common genes and DNA from its rows. TCRdb assigned the V and J calls; the authors' analysis was not used. Counted in this sample were about 230,000 distinct CDR3 sequences; 6.5% to 7.5% of them appeared once. The leading ten clones occupy approximately 0.99% of the sample.

Per the publication, the treatment or condition label means: live attenuated yellow fever vaccine strain. A standard Ficoll-Paque protocol was used to isolate PBMCs from peripheral blood. CD4 and CD8 T-cell fractions were isolated with Dynabeads CD4 and CD8 positive selection kits. TriZol was used to extract RNA from bulk PBMCs, from CD4 and CD8 fractions, and from dextramer-positive and dextramer-negative fractions. The data were obtained in a study of T cells after yellow fever vaccination (dated by TCRdb to about 2019). About the study as a whole: Libraries from fractions with low cell numbers were prepared with the SMART-Seq v4 Ultra Low Input RNA kit. Bulk TCR alpha and beta repertoires were sequenced longitudinally to track T-cell clones before and after primary and booster YFV17D yellow fever vaccination. Two healthy male donors made up the cohort, one aged 18 to 30 years and the other aged 30 to 40 years. Bulk PBMC replicates and cell subsets were isolated from blood drawn at multiple timepoints before and after both primary and secondary immunization.

General study outcomes and caveats: Compared with the primary T-cell response, the secondary T-cell response was weaker but faster, peaking on day 5 rather than day 15. A small fraction of clonotypes appeared in both the CD4 and CD8 compartments, likely as a result of convergent recombination. Computational filtering was required because FACS-sorted repertoires could contain abundant contaminating clonotypes from the bulk population. After the booster, most of the clones that had expanded following primary vaccination were detected again (about 95% of CD4 and 88% of CD8), which suggests that memory was broadly maintained. Because the study included only two donors, the extent to which the findings can be generalized is limited.

The input for sequencing was CD4+ T cells sorted from PBMCs, taken on the day of the yellow fever booster vaccination. The TCR sequence derives from a man aged 25-45 years who received the YFV17D yellow fever vaccine. Recombination linked TRBV5-1 to TRBJ2-3; matching of 8 bases hints at TRBD1 as the D gene. The DNA sequence is given as TGCGCCAGCAGCCCAGGACAGGGAGGGGATACGCAGTATTTT. This translates into CASSPGQGGDTQYF.